The 10 T cell receptor beta chains below come from one sample, sequenced in a study of vaccination and CD4 T cells after COVID-19. A single record per CDR3 protein comes from TCRdb applying MiXCR to the PCR reads. The sample shows around 26,000 distinct CDR3 sequences, 45% to 60% of them seen only once. Stated time point: late sampling 161 to 241 days after vaccination in a few convalescent patients. Material: CD4+ T cells from blood, obtained about 7 months after SARS-CoV-2 vaccination. These receptors all come from a human donor who had recovered from COVID-19.

This rearrangement joins TRBV7-9 to TRBJ2-5, with 10 nucleotides matching TRBD1. V lost 5 bases and J lost 7; bases outside the gene matches: 7. Germline V gene lookup returns CDR1 SEHNR and CDR2 FQNEAQ (reference sequence). The CDR3 loop spans 14 amino acids. This chain's CDR3 is CASSLAGQGWTQYF. CDR3 nucleotides: TGTGCCAGCAGCCTGGCGGGACAGGGGTGGACCCAGTACTTC.

V and J are TRBV7-9 and TRBJ2-5, with D perhaps matching TRBD1 (5 bases). The CDR3 length is 15 residues. From germline, CDR1 is SEHNR and CDR2 FQNEAQ (reference sequence). The V end lost 2 bases, the J end lost 4 bases, and 14 bases lay between the germline ends. The CDR3, as DNA: TGTGCCAGCAGCTTAATAGCAGGGTGGGGAGAGACCCAGTACTTC. It specifies CASSLIAGWGETQYF.

This clonotype appeared a few times. The chain carries TRBV7-8 and TRBJ2-1; 7 nucleotides align to TRBD1. V shed 5 bases, J shed 4 bases, and the junction held 8 bases outside the gene matches. The CDR3 runs to 15 residues. Germline V gene data show CDR1 as SGHVS and CDR2 as FQNEAQ. The CDR3 coding sequence is TGTGCCAGCAGCCGGACAGGCCTCACGTACAATGAGCAGTTCTTC. It translates to CASSRTGLTYNEQFF.

The chain employs TRBV20-1 and TRBJ2-1, with 7 bases matching TRBD2. The V segment lost 3 bases and the J segment 5 bases; nucleotides outside the gene matches: 4. In germline, CDR1 is DFQATT, CDR2 SNEGSKA (reference sequence). There are 13 residues in the CDR3. CDR3: CSASGSGNNEQFF. In DNA form, the CDR3 reads TGCAGTGCTAGCGGGAGCGGGAACAATGAGCAGTTCTTC.

This clonotype was observed a handful of times. The chain uses TRBV6-1 and TRBJ2-5; a possible D gene is TRBD2 (5 bases). Trimming stripped 5 bases from V and 5 bases from J, with 18 bases between. Germline CDR1 MNHNS, CDR2 SASEGT. The CDR3 has 15 amino acids. CDR3 nucleotides: TGTGCCAGCAGTAGACAAAGACTTGGCGGGGAGACCCAGTACTTC. Translating it yields CASSRQRLGGETQYF.

The chain joins TRBV27 to TRBJ2-1, with a possible D match to TRBD1 (6 bases). Germline V gives CDR1 MNHEY, CDR2 SMNVEV (reference sequence). Trimming removed 6 bases at V and 2 bases at J, with 11 bases between. The length of the CDR3 is 14 residues. This chain's CDR3 is CASRLTGTYNEQFF. Written as DNA, the CDR3 is TGTGCCAGCAGGTTGACAGGCACCTACAATGAGCAGTTCTTC.

This rearrangement joins TRBV27 to TRBJ1-1; tentatively, D is TRBD1 (5 bases). V lost 2 bases, J lost 0 bases, and 10 bases lay in between. Germline assignment: CDR1 MNHEY and CDR2 SMNVEV (reference sequence). The CDR3 extends over 15 amino acids. CDR3 nucleotides: TGTGCCAGCAGTTTAATGTCGGACATGAACACTGAAGCTTTCTTT. Translating it yields CASSLMSDMNTEAFF.

The chain couples TRBV7-2 to TRBJ2-4; 12 bases match TRBD1. The CDR3 sequence is 19 residues long. Germline V gene lookup returns CDR1 SGHTA and CDR2 FQGNSA. The V gene end was trimmed by 5 bases and the J gene end by 0 bases; junction bases not matched to a gene: 11. The chain's CDR3 is CASSPAGTGGQLAKNIQYF. Here the CDR3 DNA reads TGTGCCAGCAGCCCAGCGGGGACAGGGGGCCAACTAGCCAAAAACATTCAGTACTTC.

The gene calls are TRBV20-1 and TRBJ2-7, with TRBD2 as a possible D gene (7 bases). Germline values: CDR1 DFQATT, CDR2 SNEGSKA (reference sequence). V gave up 4 bases and J gave up 4 bases, with 23 bases separating them. This CDR3 has 16 residues. The chain's CDR3 is CSATAPGGLALYEQYF. The CDR3 nucleotides are TGCAGTGCTACCGCCCCCGGGGGGCTAGCGTTGTACGAGCAGTACTTC.

This chain links TRBV28 with TRBJ2-5, with TRBD2 identical over 7 bases. This CDR3 contains 15 residues. Trimming cost V 6 bases and J 1 base; bases outside gene matches: 8. Per the germline V gene, CDR1 is MDHEN and CDR2 is SYDVKM. As DNA, the CDR3 is TGTGCCAGCAGCCCCCTCACTAGCGCCCAAGAGACCCAGTACTTC. It translates to CASSPLTSAQETQYF.